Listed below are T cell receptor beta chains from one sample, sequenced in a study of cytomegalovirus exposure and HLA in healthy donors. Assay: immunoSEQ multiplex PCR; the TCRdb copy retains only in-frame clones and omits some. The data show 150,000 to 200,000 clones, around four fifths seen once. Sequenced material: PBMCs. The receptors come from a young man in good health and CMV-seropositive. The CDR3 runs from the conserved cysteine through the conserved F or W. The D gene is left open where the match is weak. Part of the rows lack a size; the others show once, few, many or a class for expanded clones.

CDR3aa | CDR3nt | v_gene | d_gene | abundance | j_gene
CASSITPGGGGQPQHF | TGTGCCAGTAGTATTACTCCAGGGGGCGGAGGTCAGCCCCAGCATTTT | TRBV19 | TRBD1 | - | TRBJ1-5
CASSLAYLQGGLYNEQFF | TGTGCCAGCAGCTTAGCTTATTTACAGGGGGGACTATACAATGAGCAGTTCTTC | TRBV7-8 | - | - | TRBJ2-1
CATTHGRGAPATNEKLFF | TGTGCCACCACCCACGGGAGGGGGGCCCCTGCAACTAATGAAAAACTGTTTTTT | TRBV7-9 | - | once | TRBJ1-4
CASTSTGTGRNTEAFF | TGTGCCAGCACATCAACGGGGACAGGGCGGAACACTGAAGCTTTCTTT | TRBV5-6 | TRBD1 | - | TRBJ1-1
CASSPRTGPYNEQFF | TGTGCCAGCTCACCCAGGACAGGGCCCTACAATGAGCAGTTCTTC | TRBV18 | TRBD1 | - | TRBJ2-1
CASSPNPGQGALEQYF | TGTGCCAGCAGTCCAAACCCGGGACAGGGGGCGCTGGAGCAGTACTTC | TRBV7-6 | TRBD1 | - | TRBJ2-7
CASSMWGQGRNYGYTF | TGTGCCAGTAGTATGTGGGGACAGGGTAGGAACTATGGCTACACCTTC | TRBV19 | TRBD1 | - | TRBJ1-2
CASSQEKTGGFETQYF | TGTGCCAGCAGCCAAGAAAAGACAGGGGGCTTCGAGACCCAGTACTTC | TRBV4-2 | TRBD1 | - | TRBJ2-5
CASSVGQGDNSPLHF | TGTGCCAGCAGCGTAGGTCAGGGCGATAATTCACCCCTCCACTTT | TRBV9 | - | few | TRBJ1-6
CASSGQAGSGTDTQYF | TGTGCCAGCAGCGGCCAGGCGGGGTCAGGCACAGATACGCAGTATTTT | TRBV5-4 | - | - | TRBJ2-3
CASRTGSGTGYEQYF | TGTGCCAGCAGGACCGGTTCCGGGACAGGCTACGAGCAGTACTTC | TRBV6-5 | TRBD1 | - | TRBJ2-7
CASSEGLAVSTDTQYF | TGTGCCAGCAGTGAAGGACTAGCGGTATCCACAGATACGCAGTATTTT | TRBV9 | TRBD2 | - | TRBJ2-3
CASSEGAGYTF | TGTGCCAGTTCGGAGGGTGCTGGCTACACCTTC | TRBV7-9 | - | - | TRBJ1-2
CASSLAVSGQGGQPQHF | TGTGCCAGCAGCTTAGCAGTGTCGGGACAGGGTGGACAGCCCCAGCATTTT | TRBV7-8 | TRBD1 | - | TRBJ1-5
CASSPAGAGETQYF | TGTGCCAGCTCACCAGCAGGGGCGGGAGAGACCCAGTACTTC | TRBV18 | - | - | TRBJ2-5
CASSPGGQNYGYTF | TGTGCCAGCAGCCCAGGGGGCCAGAACTATGGCTACACCTTC | TRBV6-1 | TRBD1 | once | TRBJ1-2
CASRIGPSKGQGYMGYGYTF | TGTGCCAGCCGAATCGGACCTTCGAAGGGACAGGGGTATATGGGCTATGGCTACACCTTC | TRBV21-1 | - | - | TRBJ1-2
CASSFRGGGNGYTF | TGTGCCAGCAGTTTTCGAGGGGGCGGGAATGGCTACACCTTC | TRBV27 | TRBD1 | - | TRBJ1-2